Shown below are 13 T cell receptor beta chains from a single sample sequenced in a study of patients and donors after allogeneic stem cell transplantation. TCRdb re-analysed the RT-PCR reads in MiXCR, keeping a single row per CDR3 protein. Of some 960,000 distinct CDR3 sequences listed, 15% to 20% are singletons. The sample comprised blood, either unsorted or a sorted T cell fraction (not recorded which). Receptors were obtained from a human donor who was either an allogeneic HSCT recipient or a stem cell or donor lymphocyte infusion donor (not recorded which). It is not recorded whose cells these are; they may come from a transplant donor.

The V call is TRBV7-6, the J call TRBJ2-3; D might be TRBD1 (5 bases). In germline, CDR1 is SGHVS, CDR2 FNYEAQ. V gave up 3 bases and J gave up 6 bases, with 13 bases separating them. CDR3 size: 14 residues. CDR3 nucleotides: TGTGCCAGCAGCTTGACAGCTTCTGGGGATACGCAGTATTTT. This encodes CASSLTASGDTQYF.

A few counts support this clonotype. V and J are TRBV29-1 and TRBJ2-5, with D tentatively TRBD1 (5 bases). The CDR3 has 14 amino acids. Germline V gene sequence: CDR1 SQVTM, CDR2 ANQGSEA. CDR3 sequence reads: CKQLFDSPQETQYF. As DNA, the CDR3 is TGCAAACAGCTCTTTGACAGCCCGCAAGAGACCCAGTACTTC. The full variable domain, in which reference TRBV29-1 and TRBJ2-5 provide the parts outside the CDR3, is SAVISQKPSRDICQRGTSLTIQCQVDSQVTMMFWYRQQPGQSLTLIATANQGSEATYESGFVIDKFPISRPNLTFSTLTVSNMSPEDSSIYLCKQLFDSPQETQYFGPGTRLLVL.

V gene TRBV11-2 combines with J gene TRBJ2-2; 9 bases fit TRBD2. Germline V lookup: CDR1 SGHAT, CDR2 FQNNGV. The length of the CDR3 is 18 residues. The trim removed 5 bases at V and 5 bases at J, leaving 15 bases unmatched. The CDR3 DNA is TGTGCCAGCAGCCAAGGGGGAGTGTTTAGCGGGAGTACCGGGGAGCTGTTTTTT. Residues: CASSQGGVFSGSTGELFF.

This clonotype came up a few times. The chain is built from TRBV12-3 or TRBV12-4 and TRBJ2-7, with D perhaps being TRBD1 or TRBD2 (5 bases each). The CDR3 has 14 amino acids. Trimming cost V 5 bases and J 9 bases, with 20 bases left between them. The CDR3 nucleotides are TGTGCCAGCAGTCGCGGAATCGGCCAGGGACGGCAGTACTTC. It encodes CASSRGIGQGRQYF.

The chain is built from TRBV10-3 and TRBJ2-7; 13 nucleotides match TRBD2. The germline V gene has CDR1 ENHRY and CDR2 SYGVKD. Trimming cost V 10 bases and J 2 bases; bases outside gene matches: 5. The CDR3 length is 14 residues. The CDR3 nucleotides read TGTGCCACCCTTGGGACTAGCGGGACCTACGAGCAGTACTTC. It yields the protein CATLGTSGTYEQYF.

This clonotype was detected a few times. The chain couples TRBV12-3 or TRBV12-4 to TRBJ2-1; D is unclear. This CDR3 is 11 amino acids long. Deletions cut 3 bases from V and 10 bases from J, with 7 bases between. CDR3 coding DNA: TGTGCCAGCAGTTTTTCCCAGGAGCAGTTCTTC. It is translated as CASSFSQEQFF.

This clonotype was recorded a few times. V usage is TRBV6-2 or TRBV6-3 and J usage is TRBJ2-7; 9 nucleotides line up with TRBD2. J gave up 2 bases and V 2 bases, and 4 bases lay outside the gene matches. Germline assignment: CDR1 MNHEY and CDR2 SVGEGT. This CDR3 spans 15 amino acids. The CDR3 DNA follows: TGTGCCAGCAGTTACAAGGCGGGGGGGCCCTACGAGCAGTACTTC. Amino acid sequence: CASSYKAGGPYEQYF.

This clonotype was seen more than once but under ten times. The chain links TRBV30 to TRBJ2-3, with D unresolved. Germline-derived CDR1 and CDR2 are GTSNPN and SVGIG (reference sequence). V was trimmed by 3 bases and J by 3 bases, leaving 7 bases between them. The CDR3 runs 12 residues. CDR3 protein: CAWSLGTDTQYF. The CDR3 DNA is TGTGCCTGGAGCTTAGGGACAGATACGCAGTATTTT. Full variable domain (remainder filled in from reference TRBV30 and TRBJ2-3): SQTIHQWPATLVQPVGSPLSLECTVEGTSNPNLYWYRQAAGRGLQLLFYSVGIGQISSEVPQNLSASRPQDRQFILSSKKLLLSDSGFYLCAWSLGTDTQYFGPGTRLTVL.

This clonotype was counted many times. The CDR3 loop reads CSARDVGTSQETQYF. Here the CDR3 DNA reads TGCAGTGCTAGAGATGTCGGCACCTCACAAGAGACCCAGTACTTC. The chain joins TRBV20-1 to TRBJ2-5; D is undetermined. With 0 bases removed from V and 2 bases from J, the gap between germline ends came to 13 bases. CDR3 length: 15 amino acids. Germline V gene sequence: CDR1 DFQATT, CDR2 SNEGSKA (reference sequence).

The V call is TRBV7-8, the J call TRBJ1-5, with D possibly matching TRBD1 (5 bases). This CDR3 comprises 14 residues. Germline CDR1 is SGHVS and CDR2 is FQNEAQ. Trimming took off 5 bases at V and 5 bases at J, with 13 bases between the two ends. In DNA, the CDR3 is TGTGCCAGCAGCGAAGGACATATAGATCAGCCCCAGCATTTT. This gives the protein CASSEGHIDQPQHF.

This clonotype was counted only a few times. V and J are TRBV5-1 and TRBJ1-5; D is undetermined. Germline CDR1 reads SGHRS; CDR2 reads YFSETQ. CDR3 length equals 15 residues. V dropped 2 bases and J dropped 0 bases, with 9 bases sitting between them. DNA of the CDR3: TGCGCCAGCAGCTTACAGCCAAATAGCAATCAGCCCCAGCATTTT. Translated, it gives CASSLQPNSNQPQHF. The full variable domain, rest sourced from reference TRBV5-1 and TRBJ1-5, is KAGVTQTPRYLIKTRGQQVTLSCSPISGHRSVSWYQQTPGQGLQFLFEYFSETQRNKGNFPGRFSGRQFSNSRSEMNVSTLELGDSALYLCASSLQPNSNQPQHFGDGTRLSIL.

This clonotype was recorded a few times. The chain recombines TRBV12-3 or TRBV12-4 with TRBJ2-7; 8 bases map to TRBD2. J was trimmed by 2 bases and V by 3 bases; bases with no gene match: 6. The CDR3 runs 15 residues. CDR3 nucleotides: TGTGCCAGCAGTTTTAGGCTAGCGGGTCCCTACGAGCAGTACTTC. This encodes CASSFRLAGPYEQYF.

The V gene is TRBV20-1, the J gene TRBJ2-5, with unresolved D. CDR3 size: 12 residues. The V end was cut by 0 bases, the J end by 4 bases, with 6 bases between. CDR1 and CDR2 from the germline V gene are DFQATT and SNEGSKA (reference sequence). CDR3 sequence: CSARDRVETQYF. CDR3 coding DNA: TGCAGTGCTAGAGATCGGGTAGAGACCCAGTACTTC.